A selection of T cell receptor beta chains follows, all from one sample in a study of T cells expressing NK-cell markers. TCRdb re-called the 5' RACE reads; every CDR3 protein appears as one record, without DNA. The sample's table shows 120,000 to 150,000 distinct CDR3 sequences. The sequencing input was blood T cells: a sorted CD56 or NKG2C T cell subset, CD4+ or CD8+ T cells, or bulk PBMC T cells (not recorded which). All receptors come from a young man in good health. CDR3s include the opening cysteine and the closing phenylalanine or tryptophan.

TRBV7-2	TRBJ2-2	CASSLSSGSFTGELFF
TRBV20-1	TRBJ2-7	CSAREAGGPFSYEQYF
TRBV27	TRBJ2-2	CASSPSGPLTGELFF
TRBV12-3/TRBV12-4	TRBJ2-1	CASSSSTLGDEQFF
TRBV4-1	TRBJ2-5	CASSPGWAGGPGETQYF
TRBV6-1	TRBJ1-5	CASSSGAYGNQPQHF
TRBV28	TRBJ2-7	CASRGVRGQTYEQYF
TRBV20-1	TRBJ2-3	CSAKQDGPTDTQYF
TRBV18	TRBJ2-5	CASSPNSGREQETQYF
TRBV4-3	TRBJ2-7	CASSLKAGAYEQYF
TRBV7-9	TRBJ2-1	CASSSSLAGAYNEQFF
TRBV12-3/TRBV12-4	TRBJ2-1	CASRPPGTSFDEQFF
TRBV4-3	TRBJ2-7	CASSRSPGGGYEQYF
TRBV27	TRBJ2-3	CASTWTEGGDTQYF
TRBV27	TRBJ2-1	CASGLLAEETYNEQFF
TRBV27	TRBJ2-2	CASSLSPDGGELFF
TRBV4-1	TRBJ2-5	CASSQDPMGQGEETQYF
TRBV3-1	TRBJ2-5	CASSQRTDYQETQYF
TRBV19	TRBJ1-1	CASTRQGLNTEAFF
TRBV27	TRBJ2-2	CASRGGLPGELFF
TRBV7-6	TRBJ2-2	CASSLDISNTGELFF
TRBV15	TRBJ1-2	CATSRPQTLYGYTF
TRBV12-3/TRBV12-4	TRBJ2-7	CASSFRDGGSYEQYF
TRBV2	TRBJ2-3	CASKASGRSTDTQYF
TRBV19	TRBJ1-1	CASSIIRRVGPGAEAFF
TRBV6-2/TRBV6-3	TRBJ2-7	CASAFSLRWSEQYF
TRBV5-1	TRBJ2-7	CASSLADRIPYEQYF
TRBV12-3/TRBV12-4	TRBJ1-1	CASREDRGMNTEAFF
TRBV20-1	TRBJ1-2	CSLNFGRGYTF
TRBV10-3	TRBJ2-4	CAISDGTTKNIQYF
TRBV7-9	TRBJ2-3	CASSVGRSDTQYF
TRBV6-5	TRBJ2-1	CASSWTSDGYNEQFF
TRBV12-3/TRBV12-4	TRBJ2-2	CASSYIWDKVFF
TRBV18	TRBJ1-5	CASSPAPFADVYCNQPQHF
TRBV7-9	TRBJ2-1	CASSPPLLAGVRDEQFF
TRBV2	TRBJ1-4	CASSALGTVNEKLFF
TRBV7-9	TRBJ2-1	CASSPPGPPGYNEQFF
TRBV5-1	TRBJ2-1	CASSLKGGTARTSGYNEQFF
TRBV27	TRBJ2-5	CASSFDGTGAETQYF
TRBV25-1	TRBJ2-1	CASSDGILAGSSYNEQFF
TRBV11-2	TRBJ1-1	CASSLEPPGTAQRGAFF
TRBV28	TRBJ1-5	CASSLGHQPQHF
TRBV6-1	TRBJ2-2	CASRSVAGEDTGELFF
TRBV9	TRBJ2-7	CASSVAGGVSYEQYF
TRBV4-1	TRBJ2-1	CASSQAPRDFSYNEQFF
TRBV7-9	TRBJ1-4	CASSLPPAGKLFF
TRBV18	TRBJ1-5	CASSPGPNNQPQHF
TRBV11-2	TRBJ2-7	CASSLGGTEAVYEQYF
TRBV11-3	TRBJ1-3	CASSRRQEDTIYF
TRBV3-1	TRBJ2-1	CASSPPREAHNEQFF
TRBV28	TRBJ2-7	CASTPRGWVERPSEQYF
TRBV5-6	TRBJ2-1	CASSLDFNSGSYNEQFF
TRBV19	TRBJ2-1	CASSIRDNEQFF
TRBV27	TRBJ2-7	CASSLRQGSSYEQYF
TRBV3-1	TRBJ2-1	CASSQSGTGGLGEQFF
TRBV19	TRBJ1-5	CASSILGMNSNQPQHF